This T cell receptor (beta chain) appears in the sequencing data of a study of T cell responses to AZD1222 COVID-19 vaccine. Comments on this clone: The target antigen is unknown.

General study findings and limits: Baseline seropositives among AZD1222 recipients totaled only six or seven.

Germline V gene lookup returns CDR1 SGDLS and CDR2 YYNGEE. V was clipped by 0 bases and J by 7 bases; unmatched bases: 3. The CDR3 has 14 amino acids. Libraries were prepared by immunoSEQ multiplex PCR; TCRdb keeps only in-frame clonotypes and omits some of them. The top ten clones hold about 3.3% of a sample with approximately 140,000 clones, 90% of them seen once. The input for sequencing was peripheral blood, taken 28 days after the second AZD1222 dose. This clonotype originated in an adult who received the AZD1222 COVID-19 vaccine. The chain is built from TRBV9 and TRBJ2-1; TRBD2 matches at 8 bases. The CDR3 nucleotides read TGTGCCAGCAGCGTAGGAACGGGAGGGAATGAGCAGTTCTTC. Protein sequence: CASSVGTGGNEQFF.